This T cell receptor beta chain was sequenced during a study of T cell responses to AZD1222 COVID-19 vaccine. The method was immunoSEQ multiplex PCR; TCRdb's version includes in-frame clones alone and lacks a portion of them. The repertoire holds around 78,000 clones, 85% to 90% seen once, with 1.3% to 1.5% in the top ten. Trimming took off 7 bases at V and 14 bases at J, with 18 bases between the two ends. The CDR3 loop spans 12 amino acids. Per the germline V gene, CDR1 is SNHLY and CDR2 is FYNNEI. The sequenced sample was peripheral blood, obtained 28 days after the second AZD1222 dose. V and J are TRBV2 and TRBJ2-1; tentatively, D is TRBD2 (6 bases). The clonotype comes from an adult who received the AZD1222 COVID-19 vaccine. CDR3 sequence reads: CASIGLGTAKFF. The CDR3, as DNA: TGTGCCAGCATAGGTCTAGGGACTGCTAAGTTCTTC. Full variable domain (rest looked up from reference TRBV2 and TRBJ2-1): EPEVTQTPSHQVTQMGQEVILRCVPISNHLYFYWYRQILGQKVEFLVSFYNNEISEKSEIFDDQFSVERPDGSNFTLKIRSTKLEDSAMYFCASIGLGTAKFFGPGTRLTVL.